What follows describes a single TCR beta chain. This entry belongs to a study of blood T cell repertoires in COVID-19. In the study overall: PBMCs, B-cell-depleted T cells, or T cells were the source of the cDNA or gDNA that made up the material.

The assay was immunoSEQ multiplex PCR, and TCRdb's table has in-frame clones only and misses some. Of about 190,000 clones listed, almost 80% are singletons. CDR1 is SGHRS, CDR2 YFSETQ, per germline. The germline V and J ends were trimmed by 0 bases and 9 bases, with 9 bases remaining between them. The CDR3 sequence is 13 residues long. Sequencing was carried out using peripheral blood. The clonotype comes from a woman aged 65 to 85 with acute or convalescent COVID-19. The V and J genes are TRBV5-1 and TRBJ2-2; TRBD2 is a possible D gene (6 bases). Written as DNA, the CDR3 is TGCGCCAGCAGCTTGGGGCTAGCGCGGGAGCTGTTTTTT. Residues: CASSLGLARELFF.